This passage covers 9 T cell receptor beta chains from one sample sequenced in a study of blood T cells in healthy people across ages. For the second PCR, which ran for roughly 7 to 11 cycles, a sample-barcoded 5' primer and a J-beta primer mix were used. TCRdb passed the 5' RACE reads through MiXCR, listing each CDR3 protein once. This table has around 1.7 million distinct CDR3 sequences, 28% appearing once. Sequenced: blood. The origin of the receptors is a woman in her twenties or thirties in good health.

This clonotype was picked up a small number of times. The J gene is TRBJ2-7, the V gene TRBV5-5; possible D gene TRBD2, 6 bases. Trimming removed 7 bases from V and 2 bases from J, with 16 bases in between. CDR1 is SGHKS and CDR2 is YYEKEE in the germline V gene (reference sequence). CDR3 length equals 14 residues. The CDR3 protein is CASGPWRGAYEQYF. Here the CDR3 DNA reads TGTGCCAGCGGACCATGGCGGGGAGCCTACGAGCAGTACTTC.

Turning to this clonotype: This may be a read error, as it is one base from a much larger clone. CDR3 in amino acids: CASSFSRYRDNEQYF. The CDR3 region has the DNA TGTGCCAGCAGTTTCAGTCGCTACAGGGACAATGAGCAGTACTTC. The rearrangement joins TRBV12-3 or TRBV12-4 to TRBJ2-1, with D possibly TRBD1 on 6 matching bases. The closer fit of TRBJ2-7 to the DNA end suggests the J call may be wrong. This CDR3 has 15 amino acids.

Concerning this clonotype itself: Compared with germline, one end of the junction differs, possibly owing to a read error. This rearrangement joins TRBV20-1 to TRBJ2-7; 7 bases are shared with TRBD1. Germline CDR1 reads DFQATT; CDR2 reads SNEGSKA (reference sequence). CDR3 length equals 14 residues. The CDR3 nucleotides read TGCAATGCTTCCCGGGACAGCGGACCCTACGAGCAGTACTTC. Amino acids: CNASRDSGPYEQYF.

This rearrangement joins TRBV11-3 to TRBJ1-2; D possibly corresponds to TRBD1 (5 bases). From germline, CDR1 is SGHNT and CDR2 YENEEA. Between the trimmed V and J ends, which lost 0 bases and 9 bases, there was a span of 14 bases. The CDR3 spans 14 residues. CDR3 bases: TGTGCCAGCAGCTTAGATCGGGAGGGGATCAGCTACACCTTC. Amino acid sequence: CASSLDREGISYTF.

On this clonotype itself: One junction end disagrees with the germline gene, perhaps due to a read error. The rearrangement uses TRBV5-5 and TRBJ1-5; D gene uncertain. Germline CDR1 and CDR2: SGHKS and YYEKEE (reference sequence). The CDR3 totals 14 residues. DNA for the CDR3: TGTGCCGGCAGCTTGGCAGTGAGCAATCAGCCCCAGCATTTT. Translation: CAGSLAVSNQPQHF.

The chain has TRBV7-9 and TRBJ2-7; D might be TRBD2 (8 bases). The ends were cut back, 4 bases at V and 2 bases at J, with 18 bases in the middle. This CDR3 spans 16 amino acids. The germline V gene encodes CDR1 SEHNR and CDR2 FQNEAQ (reference sequence). Here the CDR3 reads CASSSNSGGQTYEQYF. The DNA of the CDR3 is TGTGCCAGCAGCTCCAACAGCGGGGGACAGACCTACGAGCAGTACTTC.

Only a few counts were recorded for this clonotype. The gene calls are TRBV9 and TRBJ1-1, with D unresolved. The CDR3 sequence is 17 residues long. V dropped 4 bases and J dropped 0 bases, with 19 bases sitting between them. The germline V gene encodes CDR1 SGDLS and CDR2 YYNGEE. The CDR3 sequence is CASSPSPDGLLNTEAFF. CDR3 bases: TGTGCCAGCAGCCCATCACCGGACGGGCTTTTGAACACTGAAGCTTTCTTT.

This clonotype was detected many times. This chain joins TRBV7-2 and TRBJ2-1, with 8 bases lining up with TRBD2. V lost 5 bases and J lost 4; bases outside the gene matches: 7. CDR3 size: 15 residues. The germline V gene encodes CDR1 SGHTA and CDR2 FQGNSA. As DNA, the CDR3 is TGTGCCAGCAGCGCCGCGGGGGGTAATTACAATGAGCAGTTCTTC. This codes for CASSAAGGNYNEQFF. Full variable domain (rest looked up from reference TRBV7-2 and TRBJ2-1): GAGVSQSPSNKVTEKGKDVELRCDPISGHTALYWYRQSLGQGLEFLIYFQGNSAPDKSGLPSDRFSAERTGGSVSTLTIQRTQQEDSAVYLCASSAAGGNYNEQFFGPGTRLTVL.

This clonotype has ten or more counts. The chain carries TRBV6-5 and TRBJ2-7; D possibly uses TRBD1 or TRBD2 (7 bases each). The CDR3 runs to 14 residues. Trimming shortened V by 2 bases and J by 4 bases, and 12 bases separated the two germline ends. The V gene's germline CDR1 is MNHEY and CDR2 SVGAGI. CDR3 DNA sequence: TGTGCCAGCAGTTACGTTCAGGGGGGGTACGAGCAGTACTTC. This codes for CASSYVQGGYEQYF.